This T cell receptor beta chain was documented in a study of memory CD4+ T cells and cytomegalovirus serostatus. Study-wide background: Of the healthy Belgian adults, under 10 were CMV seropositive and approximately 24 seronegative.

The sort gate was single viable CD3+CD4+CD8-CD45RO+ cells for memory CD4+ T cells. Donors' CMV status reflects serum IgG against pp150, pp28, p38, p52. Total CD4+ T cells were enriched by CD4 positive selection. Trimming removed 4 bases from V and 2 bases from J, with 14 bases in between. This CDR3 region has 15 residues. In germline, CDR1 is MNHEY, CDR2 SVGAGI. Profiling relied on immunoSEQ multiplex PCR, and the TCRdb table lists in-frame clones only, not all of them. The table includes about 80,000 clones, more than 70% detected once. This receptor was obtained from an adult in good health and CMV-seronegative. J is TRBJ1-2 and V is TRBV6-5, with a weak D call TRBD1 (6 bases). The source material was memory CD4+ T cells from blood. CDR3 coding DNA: TGTGCCAGCAGTTCGCATTACCAGGGGAACTATGGCTACACCTTC. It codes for CASSSHYQGNYGYTF.